These 16 T cell receptor beta chains share one sample of origin, sequenced in a study of beta chain features in type 1 diabetes. Investigators reverse transcribed all isolated RNA, so they sequenced expressed TCRB transcripts. Clones were sequenced by immunoSEQ multiplex PCR, and TCRdb holds only the in-frame ones, with some missing. The profile shows some 900,000 clones, about a sixth of them singletons. Sequenced: naive CD4+ T cells from blood. The receptor set was obtained from a woman aged 18-35 years in good health.

This chain connects TRBV6-1 to TRBJ2-3; no reliable D call. The ends were cut back, 5 bases at V and 0 bases at J, with 9 bases in the middle. CDR1 MNHNS and CDR2 SASEGT come from the germline V gene. The CDR3 totals 14 residues. CDR3 residues: CASSTGTSTDTQYF. For the CDR3, the DNA is TGTGCCAGCAGTACCGGCACCAGCACAGATACGCAGTATTTT.

This clone has more than one count but fewer than ten. The CDR3 region is CASSRDRVGNTIYF. The CDR3 DNA sequence: TGTGCCAGCAGCCGAGACAGGGTCGGAAACACCATATATTTT. V gene TRBV7-9 combines with J gene TRBJ1-3; TRBD1 matches at 7 bases. V lost 5 bases to trimming and J lost 4 bases; unmatched junction nucleotides: 5. This CDR3 is 14 amino acids long. Germline-derived CDR1 and CDR2 are SEHNR and FQNEAQ (reference sequence). Full variable domain (missing parts from reference TRBV7-9 and TRBJ1-3): DTGVSQNPRHKITKRGQNVTFRCDPISEHNRLYWYRQTLGQGPEFLTYFQNEAQLEKSRLLSDRFSAERPKGSFSTLEIQRTEQGDSAMYLCASSRDRVGNTIYFGEGSWLTVV.

The chain carries TRBV7-8 and TRBJ2-5; weak D call: TRBD2 (5 bases). Looked up from germline, CDR1 is SGHVS and CDR2 is FQNEAQ. The V end lost 3 bases, the J end lost 5 bases, and 13 bases lay between the germline ends. The CDR3 runs 14 residues. The chain's CDR3 is CASSLRGSWETQYF. For the CDR3, the DNA is TGTGCCAGCAGCTTGCGTGGGAGCTGGGAGACCCAGTACTTC.

The chain has TRBV11-3 and TRBJ2-7; maybe TRBD2 (6 bases). Trimming pared 4 bases from V and 2 bases from J, leaving 12 bases between. The CDR3 length is 14 residues. Germline V gene lookup returns CDR1 SGHNT and CDR2 YENEEA. CDR3 nucleotide sequence: TGTGCCAGCAGCTCGGGTGGAGGGGCCTACGAGCAGTACTTC. This sequence encodes CASSSGGGAYEQYF.

This clone was observed a few times. This chain uses TRBV5-4 with TRBJ2-5, with 11 bases aligning to TRBD1. Per germline, CDR1 SGHNT and CDR2 YYREEE (reference sequence). The CDR3 covers 16 residues. Trimming cost V 2 bases and J 1 base; bases outside gene matches: 4. In DNA form, the CDR3 reads TGTGCCAGCAGCTTTCGGACAGGGGGCTTCCAAGAGACCCAGTACTTC. This translates into CASSFRTGGFQETQYF.

This clone came up a few times. V gene TRBV6-5 combines with J gene TRBJ1-4; D unresolved. Germline-derived CDR1 and CDR2 are MNHEY and SVGAGI. Trimming shortened V by 5 bases and J by 8 bases, and 12 bases separated the two germline ends. The CDR3 has 13 residues. The DNA for the CDR3 is TGTGCCAGCAGTCCCGGAGGTGGGGAAAAACTGTTTTTT. This translates into CASSPGGGEKLFF.

This clone was detected many times. This sequence joins TRBV7-2 and TRBJ2-5; D call uncertain. V lost 5 bases to trimming and J lost 5 bases, with 6 bases between them. This CDR3 has 11 residues. CDR1 and CDR2 from the germline V gene are SGHTA and FQGNSA. Written as DNA, the CDR3 is TGTGCCAGCAGCGTAGGGGAGACCCAGTACTTC. Translated: CASSVGETQYF.

This clone was detected only a few times. The genes are TRBV5-1 and TRBJ1-4; D ambiguous. The CDR3 has 14 amino acids. Trimming took 0 bases from V and 5 from J, leaving 8 bases between them. Germline CDR1 reads SGHRS; CDR2 reads YFSETQ. The CDR3 reads CASSLGQLNEKLFF. The CDR3 DNA follows: TGCGCCAGCAGCTTGGGCCAGTTAAATGAAAAACTGTTTTTT. Based on the CDR3 plus reference TRBV5-1 and TRBJ1-4, the full variable domain is KAGVTQTPRYLIKTRGQQVTLSCSPISGHRSVSWYQQTPGQGLQFLFEYFSETQRNKGNFPGRFSGRQFSNSRSEMNVSTLELGDSALYLCASSLGQLNEKLFFGSGTQLSVL.

This clone has more than one count but fewer than ten. The V gene is TRBV5-6, the J gene TRBJ2-1, with 10 nucleotides matching TRBD1. With V trimmed by 1 base and J by 7 bases, 5 bases remained unmatched. CDR1 is SGHDT and CDR2 is YYEEEE in the germline V gene. This CDR3 is built from 15 residues. CDR3 nucleotide sequence: TGTGCCAGCAGCTTGCTATTGGACAGGGGGAATGAGCAGTTCTTC. It specifies CASSLLLDRGNEQFF.

The table lists this clone with a few counts. This chain joins TRBV18 and TRBJ2-1; weak D call: TRBD1 (5 bases). Trimming took 0 bases from V and 7 from J, leaving 19 bases between them. Germline V gene lookup returns CDR1 KGHSH and CDR2 LQKENI. CDR3 length equals 17 residues. CDR3: CASSPPWGSNEVNEQFF. The CDR3 coding sequence is TGTGCCAGCTCACCACCTTGGGGCAGCAATGAGGTTAATGAGCAGTTCTTC.

This clone has a handful of counts. This rearrangement joins TRBV10-3 to TRBJ2-3, with D maybe TRBD1 (5 bases). Germline V gene lookup returns CDR1 ENHRY and CDR2 SYGVKD. Trimming left V 10 bases short and J 0 bases short, with 11 bases between. The CDR3 has 13 amino acids. The CDR3: CATSSGSTDTQYF. The DNA for the CDR3 is TGTGCCACCTCTTCAGGGAGCACAGATACGCAGTATTTT.

The table lists this clone with a few counts. The J gene is TRBJ2-2, the V gene TRBV7-2; 9 bases align to TRBD2. With V trimmed by 0 bases and J by 7 bases, 9 bases remained unmatched. The CDR3 has 17 amino acids. The germline V gene has CDR1 SGHTA and CDR2 FQGNSA. The CDR3 is CASSLASSGKTSGELFF. Here the CDR3 DNA reads TGTGCCAGCAGCTTAGCGTCTAGCGGGAAAACCAGCGGGGAGCTGTTTTTT. The complete variable domain, with remaining parts taken from reference TRBV7-2 and TRBJ2-2, reads GAGVSQSPSNKVTEKGKDVELRCDPISGHTALYWYRQSLGQGLEFLIYFQGNSAPDKSGLPSDRFSAERTGGSVSTLTIQRTQQEDSAVYLCASSLASSGKTSGELFFGEGSRLTVL.

V is TRBV7-8 and J is TRBJ2-1; D call uncertain. V was trimmed by 3 bases and J by 12 bases, leaving 15 bases between them. Germline V gene data show CDR1 as SGHVS and CDR2 as FQNEAQ. There are 13 residues in the CDR3. The DNA of the CDR3 is TGTGCCAGCAGCTTCTCGTTCCGAGGCGGGCAGTTCTTC. Its protein is CASSFSFRGGQFF. Full variable domain (outside the CDR3, taken from reference TRBV7-8 and TRBJ2-1): GAGVSQSPRYKVAKRGQDVALRCDPISGHVSLFWYQQALGQGPEFLTYFQNEAQLDKSGLPSDRFFAERPEGSVSTLKIQRTQQEDSAVYLCASSFSFRGGQFFGPGTRLTVL.

There are a few counts of this clone. The chain recombines TRBV28 with TRBJ1-1; TRBD1 matches at 7 bases. V shed 8 bases, J shed 0 bases, and the junction held 9 bases outside the gene matches. Per germline, CDR1 MDHEN and CDR2 SYDVKM. This CDR3 region has 15 residues. CDR3 sequence (DNA): TGTGCCAGCGAGATCCCGGGACAGTTGAACACTGAAGCTTTCTTT. Translated: CASEIPGQLNTEAFF.

This clone was counted between two and nine times. V and J are TRBV7-2 and TRBJ2-1, with 9 nucleotides matching TRBD2. Germline CDR1 SGHTA, CDR2 FQGNSA. There are 12 residues in the CDR3. J gave up 9 bases and V 6 bases, and 3 bases lay outside the gene matches. CDR3 residues: CASRRGGPEQFF. CDR3 in DNA: TGTGCCAGCAGGCGGGGGGGTCCTGAGCAGTTCTTC.

This clone was seen a handful of times. The CDR3 DNA is TGTGCCAGCAGTGAAGGCCGTGGACTAGCGGACACAGATACGCAGTATTTT. It is translated as CASSEGRGLADTDTQYF. This chain connects TRBV25-1 to TRBJ2-3, with 10 bases lining up with TRBD2. The CDR3 is 17 amino acids. CDR1 MGHDK and CDR2 SYGVNS come from the germline V gene. V trimming: 2 bases; J trimming: 2 bases; junction bases outside the gene matches: 7.